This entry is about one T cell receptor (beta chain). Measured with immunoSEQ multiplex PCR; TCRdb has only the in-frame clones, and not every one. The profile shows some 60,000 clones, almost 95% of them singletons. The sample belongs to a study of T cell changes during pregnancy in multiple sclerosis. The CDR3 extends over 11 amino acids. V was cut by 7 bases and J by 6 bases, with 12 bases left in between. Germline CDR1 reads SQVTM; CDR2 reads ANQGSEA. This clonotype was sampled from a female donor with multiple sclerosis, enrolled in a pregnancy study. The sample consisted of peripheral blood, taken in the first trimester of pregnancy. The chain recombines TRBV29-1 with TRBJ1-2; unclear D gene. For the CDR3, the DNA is TGCAGCGAAAGCTACCCGGATGGCTACACCTTC. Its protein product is CSESYPDGYTF.